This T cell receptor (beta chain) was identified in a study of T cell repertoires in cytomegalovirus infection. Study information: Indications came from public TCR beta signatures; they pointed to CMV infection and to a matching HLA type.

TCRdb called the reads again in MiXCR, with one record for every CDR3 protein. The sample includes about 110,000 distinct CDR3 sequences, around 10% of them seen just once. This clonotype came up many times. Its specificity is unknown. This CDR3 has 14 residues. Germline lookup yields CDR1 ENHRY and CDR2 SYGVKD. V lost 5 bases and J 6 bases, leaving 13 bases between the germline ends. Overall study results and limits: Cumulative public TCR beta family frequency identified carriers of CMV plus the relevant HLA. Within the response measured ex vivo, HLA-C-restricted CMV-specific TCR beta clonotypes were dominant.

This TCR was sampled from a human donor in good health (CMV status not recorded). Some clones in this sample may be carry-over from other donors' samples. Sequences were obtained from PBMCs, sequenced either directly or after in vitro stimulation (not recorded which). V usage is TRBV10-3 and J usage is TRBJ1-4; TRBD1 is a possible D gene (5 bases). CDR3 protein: CAISNRGDDEKLFF. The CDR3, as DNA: TGTGCCATCAGTAATCGGGGGGACGATGAAAAACTGTTTTTT.